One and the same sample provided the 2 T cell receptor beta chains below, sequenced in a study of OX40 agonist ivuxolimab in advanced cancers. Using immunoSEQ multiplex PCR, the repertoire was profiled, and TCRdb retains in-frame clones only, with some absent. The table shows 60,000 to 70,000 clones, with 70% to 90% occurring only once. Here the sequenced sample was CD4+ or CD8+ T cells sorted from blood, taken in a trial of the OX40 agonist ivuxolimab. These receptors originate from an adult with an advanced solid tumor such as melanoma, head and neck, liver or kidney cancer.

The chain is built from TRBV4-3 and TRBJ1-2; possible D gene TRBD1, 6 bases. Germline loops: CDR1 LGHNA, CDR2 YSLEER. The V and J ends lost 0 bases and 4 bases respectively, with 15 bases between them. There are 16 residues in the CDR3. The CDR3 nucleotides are TGCGCCAGCAGCCAAGATGGCGCGGGGGGCGGCTATGGCTACACCTTC. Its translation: CASSQDGAGGGYGYTF.

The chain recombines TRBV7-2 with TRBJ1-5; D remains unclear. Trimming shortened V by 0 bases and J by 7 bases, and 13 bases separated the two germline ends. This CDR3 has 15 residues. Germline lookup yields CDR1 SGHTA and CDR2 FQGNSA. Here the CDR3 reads CASSLASWGGQPQHF. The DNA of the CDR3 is TGTGCCAGCAGCTTAGCATCCTGGGGAGGACAGCCCCAGCATTTT. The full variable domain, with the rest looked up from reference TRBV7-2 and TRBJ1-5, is GAGVSQSPSNKVTEKGKDVELRCDPISGHTALYWYRQSLGQGLEFLIYFQGNSAPDKSGLPSDRFSAERTGGSVSTLTIQRTQQEDSAVYLCASSLASWGGQPQHFGDGTRLSIL.